The rows below give T cell receptor beta chains drawn from one sample of a study of beta chain features in type 1 diabetes. Some clones are missing from TCRdb's copy, which holds only in-frame ones; the method was immunoSEQ multiplex PCR. Of roughly 290,000 clones in the sample, 15% were seen once. The sequenced material came from naive CD4+ T cells from blood. The receptor set was obtained from a man between 18 and 35 years old with type 1 diabetes. The CDR3 runs from the conserved cysteine through the conserved F or W. A D gene is named only where the DNA matches it firmly. Expanded clones are given a class, and other clones once, few, many or no size at all.

-	-	TRBJ2-4	15	TRBV9	TGTGCCAGCAGCGTAGCCCCGGACGCGGGAAACATTCAGTACTTC	CASSVAPDAGNIQYF
few	-	TRBJ1-1	15	TRBV7-2	TGTGCCAGCACCCCTCAGTTGGGGGGAGCTACTGAAGCTTTCTTT	CASTPQLGGATEAFF
few	-	TRBJ1-2	16	TRBV7-9	TGTGCCAGCAGCCGACGACCAGAAGGACATAGCTATGGCTACACCTTC	CASSRRPEGHSYGYTF
few	-	TRBJ2-7	12	TRBV28	TGTGCCAGCAGCGCGGGGTCCTCGGAGCAGTACTTC	CASSAGSSEQYF
few	TRBD1	TRBJ1-1	13	TRBV7-9	TGTGCCAGCGCCACCAGGGGGGAAACTGAAGCTTTCTTT	CASATRGETEAFF
-	TRBD1	TRBJ1-2	13	TRBV29-1	TGCAGCGTTTCTCGGACAGGACACTATGGCTACACCTTC	CSVSRTGHYGYTF
few	-	TRBJ1-2	15	TRBV30	TGTGCCTGGTCGCTTTCTACAACAGGTTATGGAGGCTACACCTTC	CAWSLSTTGYGGYTF
-	-	TRBJ1-5	14	TRBV4-1	TGCGCCAGCAGCCAGTACCCAGGGGATCAGCCCCAGCATTTT	CASSQYPGDQPQHF
-	TRBD1	TRBJ1-2	14	TRBV7-9	TGTGCCAGCAGCTCGGGACAGGCAAACGATGGCTACACCTTC	CASSSGQANDGYTF
-	TRBD1	TRBJ1-2	15	TRBV7-9	TGTGCCAGCTTGAGACAGGGGGCCCAAAACTATGGCTACACCTTC	CASLRQGAQNYGYTF
few	-	TRBJ2-3	16	TRBV5-1	TGCGCCAGCAGCCCCTCCCTAGGGGTGTCCACAGATACGCAGTATTTT	CASSPSLGVSTDTQYF
few	-	TRBJ1-2	13	TRBV7-2	TGTGCCAGCAGCTTAGTGGACGGGGAACGCTACACCTTC	CASSLVDGERYTF
few	-	TRBJ2-5	17	TRBV21-1	TGTGCCAGCAGCGGTCGAAGAGACAGTCGTCCCCAAGAGACCCAGTACTTC	CASSGRRDSRPQETQYF
-	-	TRBJ2-7	13	TRBV18	TGTGCCAGCTCACCGGACTCTTCCTACGAGCAGTACTTC	CASSPDSSYEQYF
few	-	TRBJ2-2	14	TRBV14	TGTGCCAGCAGCCCGCAGGGTAACACCGGGGAGCTGTTTTTT	CASSPQGNTGELFF